The source of this T cell receptor beta chain is a study of T cell changes during pregnancy in multiple sclerosis. The CDR3 covers 15 residues. The germline V and J ends were trimmed by 5 bases and 2 bases, with 14 bases remaining between them. The germline CDR1 and CDR2 sequences are SGHRS and YFSETQ. The data were produced by immunoSEQ multiplex PCR, yet TCRdb's version contains in-frame clones alone and is incomplete. Among some 80,000 clones, 89% were seen once, and the ten largest hold around 0.96%. The clonotype comes from a female donor in good health, enrolled as a control in a pregnancy study. This material consisted of peripheral blood, taken in the first trimester of pregnancy. V gene TRBV5-1 combines with J gene TRBJ1-3; D remains unclear. As DNA, the CDR3 is TGCGCCAGCAGTCCTCATAGTTCGGCTGGAAACACCATATATTTT. Protein product: CASSPHSSAGNTIYF.